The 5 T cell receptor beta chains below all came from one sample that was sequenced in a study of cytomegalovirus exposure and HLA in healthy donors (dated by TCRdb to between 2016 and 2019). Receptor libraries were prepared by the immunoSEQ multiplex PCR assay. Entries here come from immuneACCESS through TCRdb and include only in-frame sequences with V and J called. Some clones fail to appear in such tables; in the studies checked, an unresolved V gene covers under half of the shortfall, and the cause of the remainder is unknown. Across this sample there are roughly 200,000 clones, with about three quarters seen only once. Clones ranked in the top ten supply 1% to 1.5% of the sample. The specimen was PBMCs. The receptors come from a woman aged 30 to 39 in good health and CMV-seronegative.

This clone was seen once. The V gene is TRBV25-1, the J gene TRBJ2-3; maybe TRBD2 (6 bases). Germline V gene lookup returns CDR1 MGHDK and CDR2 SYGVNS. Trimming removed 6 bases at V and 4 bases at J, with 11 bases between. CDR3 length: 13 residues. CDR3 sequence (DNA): TGTGCCAGCAGCAGGGCGGGGTCAGATACGCAGTATTTT. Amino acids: CASSRAGSDTQYF. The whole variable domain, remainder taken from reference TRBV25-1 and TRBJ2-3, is EADIYQTPRYLVIGTGKKITLECSQTMGHDKMYWYQQDPGMELHLIHYSYGVNSTEKGDLSSESTVSRIRTEHFPLTLESARPSHTSQYLCASSRAGSDTQYFGPGTRLTVL.

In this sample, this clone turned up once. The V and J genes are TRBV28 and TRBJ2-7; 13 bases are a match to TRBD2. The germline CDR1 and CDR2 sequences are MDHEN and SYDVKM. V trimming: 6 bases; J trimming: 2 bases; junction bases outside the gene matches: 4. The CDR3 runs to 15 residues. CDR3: CASRPLAGGTYEQYF. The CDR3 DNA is TGTGCCAGCAGGCCACTAGCGGGGGGGACCTACGAGCAGTACTTC.

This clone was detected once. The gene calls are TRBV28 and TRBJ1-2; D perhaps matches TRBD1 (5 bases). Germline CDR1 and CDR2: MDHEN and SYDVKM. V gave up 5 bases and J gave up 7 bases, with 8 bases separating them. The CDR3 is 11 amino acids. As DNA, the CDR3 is TGTGCCAGCAGTCCGCAGGGTGGCTACACCTTC. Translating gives CASSPQGGYTF.

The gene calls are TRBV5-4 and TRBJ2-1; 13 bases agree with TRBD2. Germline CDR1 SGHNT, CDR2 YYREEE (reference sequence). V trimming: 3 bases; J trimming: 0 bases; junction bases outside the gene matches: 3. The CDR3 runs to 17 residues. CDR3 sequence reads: CASSWGLAGSSYNEQFF. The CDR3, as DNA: TGTGCCAGCAGCTGGGGACTAGCGGGGAGCTCCTACAATGAGCAGTTCTTC.

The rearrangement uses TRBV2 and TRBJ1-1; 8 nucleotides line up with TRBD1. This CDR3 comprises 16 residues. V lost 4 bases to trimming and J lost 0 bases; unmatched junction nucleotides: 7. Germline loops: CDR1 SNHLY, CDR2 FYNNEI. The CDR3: CASSARQGLMNTEAFF. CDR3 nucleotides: TGTGCCAGCAGTGCCCGACAGGGGCTAATGAACACTGAAGCTTTCTTT.